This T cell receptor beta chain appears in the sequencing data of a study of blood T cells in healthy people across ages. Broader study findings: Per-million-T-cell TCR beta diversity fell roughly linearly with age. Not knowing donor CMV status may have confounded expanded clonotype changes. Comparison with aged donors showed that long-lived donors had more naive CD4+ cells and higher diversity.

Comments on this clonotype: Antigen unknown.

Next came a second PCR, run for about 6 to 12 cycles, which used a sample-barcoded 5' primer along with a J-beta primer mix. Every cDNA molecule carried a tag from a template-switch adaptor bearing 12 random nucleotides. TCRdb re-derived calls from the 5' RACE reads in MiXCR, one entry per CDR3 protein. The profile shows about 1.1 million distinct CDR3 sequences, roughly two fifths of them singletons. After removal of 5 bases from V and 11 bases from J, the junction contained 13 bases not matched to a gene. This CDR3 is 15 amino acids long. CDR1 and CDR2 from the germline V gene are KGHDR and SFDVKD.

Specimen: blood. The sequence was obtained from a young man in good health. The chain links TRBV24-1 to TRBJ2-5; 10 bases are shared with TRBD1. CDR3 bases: TGTGCCACCAGTGCCCCGACAGGGGGCAAAAATGAGCAGTACTTC. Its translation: CATSAPTGGKNEQYF.